One sample yielded the 12 T cell receptor beta chains listed below, sequenced in a study of blood T cell repertoires in COVID-19. Assay used: immunoSEQ multiplex PCR; TCRdb lists only in-frame clones, some missing. This sample has 150,000 to 200,000 clones, with just under 85% found just once. The specimen sequenced was peripheral blood. The receptors originated from a woman over 75 with COVID-19, enrolled during active disease.

This clone was picked up a small number of times. V usage is TRBV18 and J usage is TRBJ2-1, with 13 bases fitting TRBD2. The CDR3 is made up of 15 amino acids. V shed 6 bases, J shed 4 bases, and the junction held 3 bases outside the gene matches. The V gene's germline CDR1 is KGHSH and CDR2 LQKENI. CDR3 sequence: CASSQLAGGYNEQFF. The DNA for the CDR3 is TGTGCCAGCTCCCAACTAGCGGGAGGGTACAATGAGCAGTTCTTC.

The chain uses TRBV14 and TRBJ2-2; 9 bases are a match to TRBD2. With V trimmed by 4 bases and J by 3 bases, 6 bases remained unmatched. This CDR3 comprises 16 residues. Looked up from germline, CDR1 is SGHDN and CDR2 is FVKESK. The CDR3 here is CASSPRTSAYTGELFF. The CDR3 nucleotides read TGTGCCAGCAGCCCCCGGACTAGCGCCTACACCGGGGAGCTGTTTTTT.

The genes are TRBV29-1 and TRBJ2-1; TRBD1 matches 10 bases. J gave up 3 bases and V 2 bases, and 7 bases lay outside the gene matches. This CDR3 has 16 residues. Looked up from germline, CDR1 is SQVTM and CDR2 is ANQGSEA. DNA of the CDR3: TGCAGCGTTGAATACGCCGGGACAGGGGACTACAATGAGCAGTTCTTC. As protein: CSVEYAGTGDYNEQFF.

The chain links TRBV7-9 to TRBJ2-1; 13 bases match TRBD2. Germline V gene lookup returns CDR1 SEHNR and CDR2 FQNEAQ (reference sequence). The ends lost 1 base at V and 8 bases at J; junction bases unmatched: 2. The CDR3 has 15 residues. The CDR3 loop reads CASSLGLAGGHEQFF. CDR3 in DNA: TGTGCCAGCAGCTTAGGACTAGCGGGAGGACATGAGCAGTTCTTC.

This clone was detected only a few times. The CDR3 here is CSARRIETQYF. The CDR3 nucleotides are TGCAGTGCTAGGAGGATCGAGACCCAGTACTTC. The V call is TRBV20-1, the J call TRBJ2-5; unclear D gene. The V and J ends lost 3 bases and 5 bases respectively, with 7 bases between them. Looked up from germline, CDR1 is DFQATT and CDR2 is SNEGSKA (reference sequence). The CDR3 runs to 11 residues.

The rearrangement uses TRBV10-3 and TRBJ1-1; D gene ambiguous. In germline, CDR1 is ENHRY, CDR2 SYGVKD. CDR3 length equals 12 residues. Trimming pared 6 bases from V and 3 bases from J, leaving 8 bases between. CDR3 coding DNA: TGTGCCATCAGCACAGCACACACTGAAGCTTTCTTT. This sequence encodes CAISTAHTEAFF.

This clone was found once. The chain links TRBV5-1 to TRBJ1-1, with unresolved D. The CDR3 extends over 15 amino acids. Germline V gene sequence: CDR1 SGHRS, CDR2 YFSETQ. V gave up 1 base and J gave up 3 bases, with 13 bases separating them. CDR3 sequence: CASSLMRVADTEAFF. The CDR3 nucleotides read TGCGCCAGCAGCTTGATGAGGGTGGCGGACACTGAAGCTTTCTTT. Supplemented by reference TRBV5-1 and TRBJ1-1, the full variable domain reads KAGVTQTPRYLIKTRGQQVTLSCSPISGHRSVSWYQQTPGQGLQFLFEYFSETQRNKGNFPGRFSGRQFSNSRSEMNVSTLELGDSALYLCASSLMRVADTEAFFGQGTRLTVV.

The chain employs TRBV11-2 and TRBJ2-7; D is possibly TRBD1 (8 bases). V was trimmed by 7 bases and J by 7 bases, leaving 20 bases between them. This CDR3 is built from 14 residues. Germline assignment: CDR1 SGHAT and CDR2 FQNNGV. The CDR3 DNA sequence: TGTGCCAGCACCCGAACAGGGGGGGTCTTGGAGCAGTACTTC. As protein: CASTRTGGVLEQYF. Together with reference TRBV11-2 and TRBJ2-7, the CDR3 gives the full variable domain: EAGVAQSPRYKIIEKRQSVAFWCNPISGHATLYWYQQILGQGPKLLIQFQNNGVVDDSQLPKDRFSAERLKGVDSTLKIQPAKLEDSAVYLCASTRTGGVLEQYFGPGTRLTVT.

The chain carries TRBV4-2 and TRBJ2-7; weak D call: TRBD1 (6 bases). The CDR3 runs 15 residues. Trimming pared 0 bases from V and 5 bases from J, leaving 14 bases between. Germline assignment: CDR1 LGHNA and CDR2 YNFKEQ. CDR3 sequence (DNA): TGTGCCAGCAGCCAAGATCTGAACAGGGTGAACGAGCAGTACTTC. Residues: CASSQDLNRVNEQYF.

The chain couples TRBV7-3 to TRBJ2-3; unclear D gene. V shed 2 bases and J shed 0 bases, with 9 bases lying between them. The CDR3 is 15 amino acids. Germline V CDR1 and CDR2: SGHTA, FQGTGA. CDR3 region: CASSLDGVSTDTQYF. Here the CDR3 DNA reads TGTGCCAGCAGCTTAGACGGAGTCAGCACAGATACGCAGTATTTT.

This clone was seen once. The chain links TRBV10-3 to TRBJ2-3, with TRBD1 identical over 10 bases. Germline CDR1 and CDR2: ENHRY and SYGVKD. The CDR3 contains 15 residues. J gave up 3 bases and V 7 bases, and 7 bases lay outside the gene matches. The CDR3 reads CAIKMDRGWTDTQYF. The CDR3, as DNA: TGTGCCATCAAAATGGACAGGGGGTGGACAGATACGCAGTATTTT.

The chain has TRBV25-1 and TRBJ2-7; D is perhaps TRBD1 (6 bases). The CDR3 totals 16 residues. Germline CDR1 MGHDK, CDR2 SYGVNS. Between the trimmed V and J ends, which lost 1 base and 3 bases, there was a span of 16 bases. As DNA, the CDR3 is TGTGCCAGCAGTGAATTTCTCGAGACAGGAATCTACGAGCAGTACTTC. This codes for CASSEFLETGIYEQYF.